These 27 T cell receptor beta chains were sequenced from one sample in a study of T cells in Graves' hyperthyroidism and ophthalmopathy. Regions amplified from RNA transcripts were the TCR beta CDR3 regions. An initial round of RT-PCR targeting the TCR CDR3 relied on the HTBI primer set. One entry per CDR3 protein results from TCRdb running MiXCR on the multiplex PCR reads. The sample holds under 400,000 distinct CDR3 sequences; 13% are singletons and the top ten take roughly 8.3%. Sequencing was carried out using blood. Receptors were obtained from a woman aged 18-29 years with Graves' hyperthyroidism.

The sample holds many counts of this clonotype. V is TRBV28 and J is TRBJ2-3; D remains ambiguous. This CDR3 region has 15 residues. The V gene lost 5 bases and the J gene lost 3 bases, with 15 bases spanning the gap. The germline CDR1 and CDR2 sequences are MDHEN and SYDVKM. The CDR3 protein is CASSPGSLGTDTQYF. The CDR3 DNA follows: TGTGCCAGCAGTCCCGGCAGCCTAGGGACAGATACGCAGTATTTT.

This clonotype was observed at least ten times. The genes are TRBV10-3 and TRBJ2-7; 9 bases are a match to TRBD1. The CDR3 totals 14 residues. The V gene's germline CDR1 is ENHRY and CDR2 SYGVKD. Trimming at V came to 10 bases and at J to 6 bases, leaving 13 bases not matched to a gene. The CDR3 spells CATTSGQGSLEQYF. The CDR3 DNA reads TGTGCCACCACATCCGGACAGGGGTCTCTCGAGCAGTACTTC.

This clonotype was seen more than once but under ten times. This chain connects TRBV3-1 to TRBJ2-6, with 8 bases lining up with TRBD2. The germline gives CDR1 LGHDT, CDR2 YNNKEL (reference sequence). The CDR3 has 17 amino acids. Trimming cost V 4 bases and J 0 bases; bases outside gene matches: 5. For the CDR3, the DNA is TGTGCCAGCAGCCTAAGCGGGAGATACTCTGGGGCCAACGTCCTGACTTTC. Its translation is CASSLSGRYSGANVLTF.

This clonotype has more than one count but fewer than ten. This chain uses TRBV24-1 with TRBJ2-1; D ambiguous. CDR3 length: 14 residues. Trimming cost V 3 bases and J 5 bases, with 10 bases left between them. Germline-derived CDR1 and CDR2 are KGHDR and SFDVKD. CDR3 in amino acids: CATSDPLTDNEQFF. CDR3 nucleotide sequence: TGTGCCACCAGTGATCCGTTGACGGACAATGAGCAGTTCTTC.

This clonotype appeared many times. The genes are TRBV27 and TRBJ1-5; D gene unclear. In germline, CDR1 is MNHEY, CDR2 SMNVEV (reference sequence). This CDR3 region has 14 residues. Trimming took off 1 base at V and 0 bases at J, with 4 bases between the two ends. The CDR3 DNA sequence: TGTGCCAGCAGTTTATTAGGTAGCAATCAGCCCCAGCATTTT. Its translation: CASSLLGSNQPQHF.

CDR3 in DNA: TGTGCCGCCTCGATCGGGGGCGAAGGGCAAGAGACCCAGTACTTC. It translates to CAASIGGEGQETQYF. V is TRBV3-1 and J is TRBJ2-5; the D call may be TRBD1 or TRBD2 (6 bases each). The CDR3 extends over 15 amino acids. V lost 11 bases, J lost 2 bases, and 21 bases lay in between. Germline loops: CDR1 LGHDT, CDR2 YNNKEL (reference sequence).

This clonotype was seen many times. The V call is TRBV9, the J call TRBJ2-1; 10 bases agree with TRBD1. J was trimmed by 5 bases and V by 0 bases; bases with no gene match: 11. CDR3 length: 18 amino acids. Germline CDR1 SGDLS, CDR2 YYNGEE. The CDR3 sequence: CASSVAWGGQGPHNEQFF. Here the CDR3 DNA reads TGTGCCAGCAGCGTAGCTTGGGGGGGACAGGGGCCACACAATGAGCAGTTCTTC.

In its sample, this clonotype was seen a few times. The V gene is TRBV4-3, the J gene TRBJ1-2, with D tentatively TRBD1 (5 bases). Trimming shortened V by 1 base and J by 4 bases, and 13 bases separated the two germline ends. Germline lookup yields CDR1 LGHNA and CDR2 YSLEER. The CDR3 has 15 residues. In DNA, the CDR3 is TGCGCCAGCAGCCAAGGGAGCAGGGAGGGCTATGGCTACACCTTC. Translating gives CASSQGSREGYGYTF.

The gene calls are TRBV5-6 and TRBJ2-2; D possibly corresponds to TRBD2 (6 bases). Trimming shortened V by 0 bases and J by 6 bases, and 15 bases separated the two germline ends. CDR3 length equals 16 residues. Germline loops: CDR1 SGHDT, CDR2 YYEEEE. As DNA, the CDR3 is TGTGCCAGCAGCTTGGCCATGCGACTAGGGGCCGGGGAGCTGTTTTTT. Its translation is CASSLAMRLGAGELFF.

A few counts support this clonotype. This sequence joins TRBV6-2 or TRBV6-3 and TRBJ1-2; 7 bases are shared with TRBD1. CDR3 size: 14 residues. V shed 0 bases and J 3 bases; nucleotides not matched to a gene: 1. From germline, CDR1 is MNHEY and CDR2 SVGEGT. DNA for the CDR3: TGTGCCAGCAGTTACTCCGACAGGGACTATGGCTACACCTTC. Translated: CASSYSDRDYGYTF.

As for this clonotype: This may be a read error: a much more frequent sequence differs by one nucleotide. V gene TRBV27 combines with J gene TRBJ2-5, with a possible D match to TRBD2 (5 bases). Per the germline V gene, CDR1 is MNHEY and CDR2 is SMNVEV (reference sequence). CDR3 length equals 13 residues. Trimming left V 3 bases short and J 9 bases short, with 14 bases between. The CDR3, as DNA: TGTGCCAGCAGTTTTTTGGATTCGGAGGCCCAGTACTTC. It yields the protein CASSFLDSEAQYF.

In this sample, this clonotype turned up many times. The chain carries TRBV20-1 and TRBJ2-3, with 9 bases that match TRBD2. The CDR3 has 16 residues. V dropped 1 base and J dropped 0; count of bases not matched to a gene: 5. The germline V gene encodes CDR1 DFQATT and CDR2 SNEGSKA (reference sequence). CDR3: CSARGGLAGSTDTQYF. The DNA for the CDR3 is TGCAGTGCTAGAGGGGGGCTAGCGGGAAGCACAGATACGCAGTATTTT.

Ten or more counts support this clonotype. The chain joins TRBV7-9 to TRBJ1-4; D ambiguous. V dropped 5 bases and J dropped 3 bases, with 13 bases sitting between them. CDR3 length: 15 amino acids. Germline V CDR1 and CDR2: SEHNR, FQNEAQ (reference sequence). The CDR3 here is CASSPPGGPNEKLFF. CDR3 coding DNA: TGTGCCAGCAGCCCCCCCGGCGGTCCTAATGAAAAACTGTTTTTT.

This clonotype has a count of ten or more. The genes are TRBV20-1 and TRBJ2-7; D may be TRBD1 (7 bases). V dropped 6 bases and J dropped 3 bases, with 18 bases sitting between them. Germline values: CDR1 DFQATT, CDR2 SNEGSKA (reference sequence). The CDR3 has 14 residues. For the CDR3, the DNA is TGCAGTGCCCCCCGGGCAGGGGGGTTCTACGAGCAGTACTTC. This sequence encodes CSAPRAGGFYEQYF.

This clonotype was counted ten times or more. The gene calls are TRBV12-3 or TRBV12-4 and TRBJ1-6; D is uncertain. The CDR3 contains 13 residues. Trimming shortened V by 4 bases and J by 7 bases, and 8 bases separated the two germline ends. CDR3 in DNA: TGTGCCAGCAGTTCTGGACCAAATTCACCCCTCCACTTT. Its protein is CASSSGPNSPLHF.

This clonotype was counted at least ten times. The rearrangement links TRBV2 to TRBJ2-2; TRBD1 matches at 7 bases. Germline-derived CDR1 and CDR2 are SNHLY and FYNNEI. The CDR3 length is 15 residues. Trimming removed 7 bases from V and 4 bases from J; junction bases left unmatched: 9. The CDR3: CASMNGDRVTGELFF. The CDR3 DNA is TGTGCCAGCATGAACGGTGACAGGGTCACCGGGGAGCTGTTTTTT.

This clonotype was counted a few times. V and J are TRBV27 and TRBJ2-1; D may correspond to TRBD1 or TRBD2 (6 bases each). CDR3 length equals 14 residues. CDR1 MNHEY and CDR2 SMNVEV come from the germline V gene (reference sequence). V lost 7 bases and J lost 2, with 12 bases in between. In nucleotides, the CDR3 is TGTGCCAGCAAGGGGGGACTTGCCTACAATGAGCAGTTCTTC. Translated: CASKGGLAYNEQFF.

The V and J genes are TRBV10-2 and TRBJ2-5; 8 nucleotides align to TRBD2. The junction had 10 bases not matched to a gene; V was cut back by 6 bases and J by 7 bases. This CDR3 comprises 14 residues. CDR1 and CDR2 from the germline V gene are WSHSY and SAAADI. This CDR3 is CASRDLAGGGTQYF. DNA for the CDR3: TGCGCCAGCAGGGACCTCGCGGGAGGAGGGACCCAGTACTTC.

This clonotype was recorded many times. The chain carries TRBV11-3 and TRBJ2-1; TRBD2 agrees at 9 bases. This CDR3 comprises 16 residues. With V trimmed by 5 bases and J by 4 bases, 9 bases remained unmatched. Germline CDR1 SGHNT, CDR2 YENEEA. DNA for the CDR3: TGTGCCAGCAGCGGTCCTCTAGCGGGACATTACAATGAGCAGTTCTTC. Its protein is CASSGPLAGHYNEQFF.

This clonotype was observed many times. The chain employs TRBV12-3 or TRBV12-4 and TRBJ2-1; the match to TRBD2 covers 11 bases. This CDR3 is built from 13 residues. The CDR3 region has the DNA TGTGCGACGCGGACTAGCGGGTACAATGAGCAGTTCTTC. This sequence encodes CATRTSGYNEQFF.

At least ten counts were recorded for this clonotype. V is TRBV12-3 or TRBV12-4 and J is TRBJ2-7, with TRBD2 matching over 9 bases. The CDR3 has 16 amino acids. V shed 6 bases and J 6 bases; nucleotides not matched to a gene: 15. DNA for the CDR3: TGTGCCAGCAGCAAGACTAGGGCTAGCGGGAATTTCGAGCAGTACTTC. It encodes CASSKTRASGNFEQYF.

This rearrangement joins TRBV4-3 to TRBJ2-3; TRBD1 matches at 7 bases. CDR1 and CDR2 (germline): LGHNA, YSLEER. V was pared by 1 base and J by 3 bases, with 10 bases of the junction left unmatched. CDR3 size: 17 residues. The chain's CDR3 is CASSQGAVQGKTDTQYF. The CDR3 DNA sequence: TGCGCCAGCAGCCAAGGGGCCGTACAGGGGAAGACAGATACGCAGTATTTT.

The sample holds a few counts of this clonotype. The chain joins TRBV5-5 to TRBJ2-5; the D gene is possibly TRBD1 (6 bases). The CDR3 contains 16 residues. V lost 0 bases and J 4 bases, leaving 16 bases between the germline ends. CDR1 is SGHKS and CDR2 is YYEKEE in the germline V gene (reference sequence). The CDR3 loop is CASSLDRALYGETQYF. DNA of the CDR3: TGTGCCAGCAGCTTGGACAGGGCCCTTTATGGAGAGACCCAGTACTTC.

This clonotype has at least ten counts. The chain links TRBV2 to TRBJ1-1, with a possible D match to TRBD1 (5 bases). V lost 4 bases, J lost 1 base, and 19 bases lay in between. Germline V CDR1 and CDR2: SNHLY, FYNNEI. The CDR3 loop spans 17 amino acids. CDR3: CASSVTWGEGWNTEAFF. In nucleotides, the CDR3 is TGTGCCAGCAGTGTCACCTGGGGGGAGGGTTGGAACACTGAAGCTTTCTTT.

The rearrangement uses TRBV7-9 and TRBJ2-1, with D perhaps given as TRBD1 or TRBD2 (5 bases each). Trimming cost V 4 bases and J 10 bases, with 17 bases left between them. The CDR3 sequence is 14 residues long. The germline CDR1 and CDR2 sequences are SEHNR and FQNEAQ (reference sequence). Here the CDR3 reads CASSYITGTPEQFF. In nucleotides, the CDR3 is TGTGCCAGCAGCTACATCACCGGGACCCCGGAGCAGTTCTTC.

This chain connects TRBV9 to TRBJ2-3, with TRBD1 as a possible D gene (5 bases). CDR1 is SGDLS and CDR2 is YYNGEE in the germline V gene. This CDR3 is built from 13 residues. V was clipped by 2 bases and J by 4 bases, with 8 bases between them. The DNA for the CDR3 is TGTGCCAGCAGCGTTGGGGCTCCAGATACGCAGTATTTT. This gives the protein CASSVGAPDTQYF.

This clonotype was found many times. This chain uses TRBV7-9 with TRBJ1-2; 9 bases map to TRBD1. V was clipped by 3 bases and J by 7 bases; unmatched bases: 6. The germline V gene encodes CDR1 SEHNR and CDR2 FQNEAQ (reference sequence). The CDR3 spans 14 residues. CDR3 sequence: CASSLATGGSGYTF. CDR3 coding DNA: TGTGCCAGCAGCTTGGCCACAGGGGGCTCTGGCTACACCTTC. The entire variable domain, with the rest obtained from reference TRBV7-9 and TRBJ1-2, is as follows: DTGVSQNPRHKITKRGQNVTFRCDPISEHNRLYWYRQTLGQGPEFLTYFQNEAQLEKSRLLSDRFSAERPKGSFSTLEIQRTEQGDSAMYLCASSLATGGSGYTFGSGTRLTVV.